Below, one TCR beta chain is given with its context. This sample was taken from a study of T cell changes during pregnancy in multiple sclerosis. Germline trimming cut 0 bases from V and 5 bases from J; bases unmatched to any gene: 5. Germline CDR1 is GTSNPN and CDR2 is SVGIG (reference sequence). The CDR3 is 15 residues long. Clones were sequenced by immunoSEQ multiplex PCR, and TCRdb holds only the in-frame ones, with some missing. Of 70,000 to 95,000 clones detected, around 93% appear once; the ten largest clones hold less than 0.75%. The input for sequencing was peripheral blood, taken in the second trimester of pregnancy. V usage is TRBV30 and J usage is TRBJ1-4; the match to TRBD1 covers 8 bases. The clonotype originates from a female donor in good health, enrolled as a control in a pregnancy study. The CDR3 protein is CAWSVLRDRNEKLFF. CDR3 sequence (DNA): TGTGCCTGGAGTGTCCTCCGGGACAGGAATGAAAAACTGTTTTTT.